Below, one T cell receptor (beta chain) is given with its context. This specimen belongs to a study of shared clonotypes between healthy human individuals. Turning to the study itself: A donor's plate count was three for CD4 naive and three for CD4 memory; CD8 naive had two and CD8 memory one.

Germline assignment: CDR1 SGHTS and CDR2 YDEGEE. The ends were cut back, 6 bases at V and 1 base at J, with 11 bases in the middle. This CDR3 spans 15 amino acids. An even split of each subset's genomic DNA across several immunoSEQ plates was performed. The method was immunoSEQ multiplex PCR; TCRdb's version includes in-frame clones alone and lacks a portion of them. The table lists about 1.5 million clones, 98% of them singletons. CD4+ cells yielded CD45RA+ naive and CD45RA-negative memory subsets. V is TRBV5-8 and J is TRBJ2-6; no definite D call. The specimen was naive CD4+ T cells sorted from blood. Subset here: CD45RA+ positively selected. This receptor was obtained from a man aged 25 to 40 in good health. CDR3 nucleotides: TGTGCCAGCACCCTAAATCCATCTGGGGCCAACGTCCTGACTTTC. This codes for CASTLNPSGANVLTF.